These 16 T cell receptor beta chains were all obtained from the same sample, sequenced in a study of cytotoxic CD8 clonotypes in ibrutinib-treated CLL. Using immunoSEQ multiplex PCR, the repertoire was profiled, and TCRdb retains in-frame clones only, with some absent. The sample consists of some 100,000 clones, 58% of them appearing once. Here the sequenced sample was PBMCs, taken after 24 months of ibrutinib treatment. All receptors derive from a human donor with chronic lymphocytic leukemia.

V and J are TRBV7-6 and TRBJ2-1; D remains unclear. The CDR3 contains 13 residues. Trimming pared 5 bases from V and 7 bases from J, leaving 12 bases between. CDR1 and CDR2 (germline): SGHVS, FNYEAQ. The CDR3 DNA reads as TGTGCCAGCAGCGCTAATGCGCGAAATGAGCAGTTCTTC. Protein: CASSANARNEQFF.

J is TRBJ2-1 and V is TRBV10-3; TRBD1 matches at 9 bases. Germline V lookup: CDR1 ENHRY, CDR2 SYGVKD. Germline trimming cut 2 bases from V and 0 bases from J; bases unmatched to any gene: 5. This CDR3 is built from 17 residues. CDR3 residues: CAISETGTGSSYNEQFF. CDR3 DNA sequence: TGTGCCATCAGTGAGACCGGGACAGGGAGCTCCTACAATGAGCAGTTCTTC.

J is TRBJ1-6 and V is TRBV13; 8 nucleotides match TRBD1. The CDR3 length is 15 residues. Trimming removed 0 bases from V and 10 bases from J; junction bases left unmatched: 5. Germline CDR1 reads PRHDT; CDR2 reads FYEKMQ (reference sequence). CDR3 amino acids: CASSLGDRGPSPLHF. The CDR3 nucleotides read TGTGCCAGCAGCTTAGGCGACAGGGGTCCCTCACCCCTCCACTTT.

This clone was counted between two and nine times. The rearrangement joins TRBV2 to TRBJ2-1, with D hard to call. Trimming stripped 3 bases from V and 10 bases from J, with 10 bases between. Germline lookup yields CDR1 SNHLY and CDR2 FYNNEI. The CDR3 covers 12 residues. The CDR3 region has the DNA TGTGCCAGCAGTGATACGGCTCGAGAGCAGTTCTTC. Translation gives CASSDTAREQFF.

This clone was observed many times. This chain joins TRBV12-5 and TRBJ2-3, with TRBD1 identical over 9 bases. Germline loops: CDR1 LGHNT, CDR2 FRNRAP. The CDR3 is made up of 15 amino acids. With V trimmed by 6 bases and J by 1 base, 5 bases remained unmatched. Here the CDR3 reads CASGRTGAGTDTQYF. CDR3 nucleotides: TGTGCTAGTGGACGGACAGGGGCGGGCACAGATACGCAGTATTTT.

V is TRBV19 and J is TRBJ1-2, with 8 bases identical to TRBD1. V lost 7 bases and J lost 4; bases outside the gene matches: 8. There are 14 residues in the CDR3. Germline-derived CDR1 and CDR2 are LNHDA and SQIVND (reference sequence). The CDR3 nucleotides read TGTGCCAGTAATTTTGGACAGGGACCCTATGGCTACACCTTC. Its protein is CASNFGQGPYGYTF.

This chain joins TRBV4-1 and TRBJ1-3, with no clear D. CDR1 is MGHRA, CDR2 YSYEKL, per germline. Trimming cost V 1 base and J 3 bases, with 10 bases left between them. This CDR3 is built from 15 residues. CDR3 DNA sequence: TGCGCCAGCAGCCAAGTAGGGCTGTTTGGAAACACCATATATTTT. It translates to CASSQVGLFGNTIYF.

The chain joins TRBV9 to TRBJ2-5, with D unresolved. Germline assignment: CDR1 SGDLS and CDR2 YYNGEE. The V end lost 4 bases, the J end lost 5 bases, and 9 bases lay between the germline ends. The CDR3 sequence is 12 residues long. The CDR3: CASSPREETQYF. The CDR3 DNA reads TGTGCCAGCAGCCCTAGAGAGGAGACCCAGTACTTC.

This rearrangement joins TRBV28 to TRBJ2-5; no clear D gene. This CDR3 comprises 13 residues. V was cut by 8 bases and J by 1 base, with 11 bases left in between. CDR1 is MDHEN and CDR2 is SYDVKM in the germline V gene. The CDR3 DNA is TGTGCCAGCGGTCTAGACCGCCAAGAGACCCAGTACTTC. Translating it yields CASGLDRQETQYF.

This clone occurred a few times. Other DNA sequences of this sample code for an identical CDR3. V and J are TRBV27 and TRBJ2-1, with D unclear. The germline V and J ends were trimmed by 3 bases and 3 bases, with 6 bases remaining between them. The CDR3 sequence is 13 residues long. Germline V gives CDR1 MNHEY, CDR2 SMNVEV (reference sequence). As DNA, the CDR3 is TGTGCCAGCAGTTTTTCAGACTACAATGAGCAGTTCTTC. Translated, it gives CASSFSDYNEQFF.

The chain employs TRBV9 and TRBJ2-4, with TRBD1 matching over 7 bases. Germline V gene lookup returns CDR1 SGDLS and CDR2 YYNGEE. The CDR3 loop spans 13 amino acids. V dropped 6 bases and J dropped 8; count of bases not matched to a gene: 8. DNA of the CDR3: TGTGCCAGCACGGCGTCTCAGGGGGACATTCAGTACTTC. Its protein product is CASTASQGDIQYF.

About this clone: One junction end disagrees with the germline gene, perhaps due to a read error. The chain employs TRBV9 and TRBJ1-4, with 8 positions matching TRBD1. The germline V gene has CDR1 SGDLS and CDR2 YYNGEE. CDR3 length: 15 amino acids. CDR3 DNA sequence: TGTACCAGCAGCGCCACGGGACAGGACAATGAAAAACTGTTTTTT. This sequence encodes CTSSATGQDNEKLFF. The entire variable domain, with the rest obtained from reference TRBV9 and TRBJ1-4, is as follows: DSGVTQTPKHLITATGQRVTLRCSPRSGDLSVYWYQQSLDQGLQFLIQYYNGEERAKGNILERFSAQQFPDLHSELNLSSLELGDSALYFCTSSATGQDNEKLFFGSGTQLSVL.

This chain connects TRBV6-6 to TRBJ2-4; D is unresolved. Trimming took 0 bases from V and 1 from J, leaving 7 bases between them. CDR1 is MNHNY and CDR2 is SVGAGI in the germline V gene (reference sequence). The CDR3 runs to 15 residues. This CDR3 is CASSYSLGAKNIQYF. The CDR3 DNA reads TGTGCCAGCAGTTACTCTCTGGGGGCCAAAAACATTCAGTACTTC.

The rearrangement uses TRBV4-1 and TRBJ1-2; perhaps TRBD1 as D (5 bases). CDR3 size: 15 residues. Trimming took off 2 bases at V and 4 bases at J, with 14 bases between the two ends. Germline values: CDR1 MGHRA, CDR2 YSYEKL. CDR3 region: CASSQPGHSFYGYTF. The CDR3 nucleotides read TGCGCCAGCAGCCAACCGGGGCACAGTTTCTATGGCTACACCTTC.

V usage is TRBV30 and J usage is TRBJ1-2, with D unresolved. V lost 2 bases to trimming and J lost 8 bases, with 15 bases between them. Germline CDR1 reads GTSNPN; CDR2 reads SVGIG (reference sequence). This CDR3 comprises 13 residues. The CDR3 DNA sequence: TGTGCCTGGAGTTATCGCGGTCAGAAGGGCTACACCTTC. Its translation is CAWSYRGQKGYTF.

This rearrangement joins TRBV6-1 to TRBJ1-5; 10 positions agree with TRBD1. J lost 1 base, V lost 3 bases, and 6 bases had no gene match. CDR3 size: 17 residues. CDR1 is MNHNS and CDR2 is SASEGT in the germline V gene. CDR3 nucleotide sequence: TGTGCCAGCAGTGAGGACAGGGGGGGTTTGAGCAATCAGCCCCAGCATTTT. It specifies CASSEDRGGLSNQPQHF.